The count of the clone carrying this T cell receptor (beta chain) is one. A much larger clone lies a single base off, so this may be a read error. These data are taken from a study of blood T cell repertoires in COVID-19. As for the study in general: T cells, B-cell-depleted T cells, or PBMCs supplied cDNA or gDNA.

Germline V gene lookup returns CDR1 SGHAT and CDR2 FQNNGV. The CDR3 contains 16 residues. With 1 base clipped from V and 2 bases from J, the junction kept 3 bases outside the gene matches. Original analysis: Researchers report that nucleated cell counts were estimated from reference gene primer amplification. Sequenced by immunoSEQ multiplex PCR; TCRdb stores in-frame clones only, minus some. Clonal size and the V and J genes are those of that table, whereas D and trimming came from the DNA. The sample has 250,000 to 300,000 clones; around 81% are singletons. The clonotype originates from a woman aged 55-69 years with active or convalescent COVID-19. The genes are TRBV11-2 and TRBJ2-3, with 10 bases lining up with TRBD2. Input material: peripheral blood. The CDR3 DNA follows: TGTGCCAGCAGCTTAGGAGCGGGGGGGCCCACAGATACGCAGTATTTT. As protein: CASSLGAGGPTDTQYF.